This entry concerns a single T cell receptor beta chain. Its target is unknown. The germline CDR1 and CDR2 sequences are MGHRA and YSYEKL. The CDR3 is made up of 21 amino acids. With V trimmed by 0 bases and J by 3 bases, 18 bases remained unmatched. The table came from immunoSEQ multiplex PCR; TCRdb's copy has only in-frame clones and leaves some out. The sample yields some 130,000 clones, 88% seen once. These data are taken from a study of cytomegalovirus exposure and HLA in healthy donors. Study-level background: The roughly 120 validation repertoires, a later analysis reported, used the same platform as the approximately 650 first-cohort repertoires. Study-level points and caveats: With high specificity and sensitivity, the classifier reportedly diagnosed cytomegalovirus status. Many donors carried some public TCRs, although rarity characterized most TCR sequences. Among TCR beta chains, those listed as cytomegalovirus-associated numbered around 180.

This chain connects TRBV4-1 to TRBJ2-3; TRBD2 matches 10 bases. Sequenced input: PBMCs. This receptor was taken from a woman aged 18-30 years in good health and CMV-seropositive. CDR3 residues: CASSQDGWLAGARAPTDTQYF. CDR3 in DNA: TGCGCCAGCAGCCAAGATGGCTGGCTAGCGGGGGCCCGAGCTCCAACAGATACGCAGTATTTT.